Below, 30 T cell receptor beta chains from the same sample are listed, as sequenced in a study of blood T cell repertoires in COVID-19. TCRdb keeps only in-frame clones here, not all; method: immunoSEQ multiplex PCR. The data show about 670,000 clones, over 80% seen once. Material: peripheral blood. These receptors all stem from a woman younger than 30 with acute or convalescent COVID-19.

Details on this clone: Other DNA sequences of this sample code for an identical CDR3. V and J are TRBV7-9 and TRBJ1-2, with D maybe TRBD1 (6 bases). The germline gives CDR1 SEHNR, CDR2 FQNEAQ (reference sequence). The CDR3 spans 14 residues. V lost 2 bases and J lost 6, with 13 bases in between. The CDR3 DNA follows: TGTGCCAGCAGCTTACCCAGAGGGGGGGATGGCTACACCTTC. Amino acids: CASSLPRGGDGYTF.

This rearrangement joins TRBV11-2 to TRBJ1-6, with TRBD1 matching 10 bases. Germline assignment: CDR1 SGHAT and CDR2 FQNNGV. V was clipped by 5 bases and J by 8 bases; unmatched bases: 15. This CDR3 region has 18 residues. CDR3 sequence reads: CASSPMRDRGSSDSPLHF. The CDR3 coding sequence is TGTGCCAGCAGCCCCATGCGGGACAGGGGTTCCAGTGATTCACCCCTCCACTTT.

J is TRBJ1-3 and V is TRBV9; tentatively, D is TRBD1 (6 bases). Trimming pared 5 bases from V and 0 bases from J, leaving 18 bases between. Germline values: CDR1 SGDLS, CDR2 YYNGEE. This CDR3 has 17 residues. The CDR3 DNA reads as TGTGCCAGCAGTCCTTCGGGACACACGGGCTCTGGAAACACCATATATTTT. Protein sequence: CASSPSGHTGSGNTIYF. Drawing the rest from reference TRBV9 and TRBJ1-3, the complete variable domain is DSGVTQTPKHLITATGQRVTLRCSPRSGDLSVYWYQQSLDQGLQFLIQYYNGEERAKGNILERFSAQQFPDLHSELNLSSLELGDSALYFCASSPSGHTGSGNTIYFGEGSWLTVV.

The chain is built from TRBV19 and TRBJ2-1, with TRBD1 matching over 8 bases. The J segment lost 0 bases and the V segment lost 3 bases, leaving 7 bases of the junction unmatched. Germline V lookup: CDR1 LNHDA, CDR2 SQIVND (reference sequence). This CDR3 has 17 residues. In DNA form, the CDR3 reads TGTGCCAGTAGTATTTCAGGGACAGGAAGCTCCTACAATGAGCAGTTCTTC. Translation gives CASSISGTGSSYNEQFF.

The chain combines TRBV30 with TRBJ2-1; tentative D call: TRBD1 (6 bases). The CDR3 runs 14 residues. Between the trimmed V and J ends, which lost 2 bases and 5 bases, there was a span of 13 bases. CDR1 is GTSNPN, CDR2 SVGIG, per germline (reference sequence). The CDR3 is CAWSRGQTNNEQFF. CDR3 bases: TGTGCCTGGAGTCGAGGACAGACCAACAATGAGCAGTTCTTC. The full variable domain, completed using reference TRBV30 and TRBJ2-1, is SQTIHQWPATLVQPVGSPLSLECTVEGTSNPNLYWYRQAAGRGLQLLFYSVGIGQISSEVPQNLSASRPQDRQFILSSKKLLLSDSGFYLCAWSRGQTNNEQFFGPGTRLTVL.

This sequence joins TRBV6-2 or TRBV6-3 and TRBJ1-4; no clear D. Germline V gives CDR1 MNHEY, CDR2 SVGEGT. The CDR3 is 18 residues long. The V end was cut by 1 base, the J end by 1 base, with 16 bases between. This chain's CDR3 is CASSYLPGLEETNEKLFF. CDR3 nucleotides: TGTGCCAGCAGTTACTTGCCAGGCCTGGAGGAAACTAATGAAAAACTGTTTTTT.

This chain links TRBV7-9 with TRBJ1-2; 7 bases map to TRBD1. CDR3 length: 13 residues. The junction had 10 bases not matched to a gene; V was cut back by 3 bases and J by 12 bases. The germline V gene has CDR1 SEHNR and CDR2 FQNEAQ (reference sequence). The CDR3: CASSLGQLVNDTF. The CDR3 nucleotides read TGTGCCAGCAGCTTGGGACAGCTAGTAAACGACACCTTC.

J is TRBJ1-2 and V is TRBV5-4; 11 bases line up with TRBD1. The CDR3 length is 15 residues. Trimming took 4 bases from V and 7 from J; bases not matched to a gene: 9. Germline CDR1 is SGHNT and CDR2 is YYREEE (reference sequence). The CDR3 DNA sequence: TGTGCCAGCAGCCAGGACAGGGGGCTTACGAGTGGCTACACCTTC. Translating gives CASSQDRGLTSGYTF.

The rearrangement links TRBV10-3 to TRBJ1-2; 7 nucleotides align to TRBD1. Germline CDR1 and CDR2: ENHRY and SYGVKD. The V segment lost 0 bases and the J segment 8 bases; nucleotides outside the gene matches: 3. The CDR3 sequence is 13 residues long. CDR3 sequence: CAISESGGQGYTF. DNA for the CDR3: TGTGCCATCAGTGAGTCGGGGGGACAGGGCTACACCTTC.

The genes are TRBV19 and TRBJ1-5; no clear D gene. This CDR3 is 14 amino acids long. The V gene lost 2 bases and the J gene lost 5 bases, with 10 bases spanning the gap. The germline V gene encodes CDR1 LNHDA and CDR2 SQIVND (reference sequence). The chain's CDR3 is CASSIPGTDQPQHF. As DNA, the CDR3 is TGTGCCAGTAGTATACCAGGTACGGATCAGCCCCAGCATTTT.

This clone is a singleton in its sample. The chain is built from TRBV12-3 or TRBV12-4 and TRBJ1-2; D is undetermined. With 8 bases removed from V and 1 base from J, the gap between germline ends came to 8 bases. The CDR3 sequence is 12 residues long. The CDR3 loop reads CASGYSNYGYTF. Here the CDR3 DNA reads TGTGCCAGCGGCTACAGTAACTATGGCTACACCTTC.

The V gene is TRBV28, the J gene TRBJ1-4, with 7 bases lining up with TRBD1. J lost 5 bases, V lost 5 bases, and 5 bases had no gene match. CDR3 length: 14 residues. From germline, CDR1 is MDHEN and CDR2 SYDVKM. The CDR3 loop reads CASSTGQRNEKLFF. For the CDR3, the DNA is TGTGCCAGCAGTACGGGACAGAGAAATGAAAAACTGTTTTTT.

This clone has a handful of counts. The chain uses TRBV24-1 and TRBJ1-1, with TRBD1 as a possible D gene (5 bases). The CDR3 totals 11 residues. Trimming pared 10 bases from V and 9 bases from J, leaving 14 bases between. CDR1 KGHDR and CDR2 SFDVKD come from the germline V gene. This CDR3 is CATKWGRKAFF. In nucleotides, the CDR3 is TGTGCCACGAAGTGGGGGAGGAAAGCTTTCTTT.

The chain carries TRBV3-1 (or the pseudogene TRBV3-2) and TRBJ2-1, with 12 bases aligning to TRBD2. The CDR3 loop spans 19 amino acids. Germline CDR1 LGHDT, CDR2 YNNKEL (reference sequence). J lost 2 bases, V lost 3 bases, and 11 bases had no gene match. The CDR3 here is CASSHHSRRLAGAYNEQFF. CDR3 coding DNA: TGTGCCAGCAGCCATCACTCCCGCCGACTAGCGGGGGCCTACAATGAGCAGTTCTTC.

The J gene is TRBJ2-7, the V gene TRBV7-8; D ambiguous. Trimming cost V 5 bases and J 7 bases, with 12 bases left between them. Per germline, CDR1 SGHVS and CDR2 FQNEAQ. The CDR3 totals 12 residues. The CDR3 DNA is TGTGCCAGCAGCCGAAACAGCTGGGAGCAGTACTTC. Residues: CASSRNSWEQYF. The entire variable domain, with the rest obtained from reference TRBV7-8 and TRBJ2-7, is as follows: GAGVSQSPRYKVAKRGQDVALRCDPISGHVSLFWYQQALGQGPEFLTYFQNEAQLDKSGLPSDRFFAERPEGSVSTLKIQRTQQEDSAVYLCASSRNSWEQYFGPGTRLTVT.

The count of this clone is one. The chain combines TRBV4-3 with TRBJ2-2; D uncertain. Trimming shortened V by 0 bases and J by 7 bases, and 6 bases separated the two germline ends. The CDR3 spans 13 residues. Germline CDR1 is LGHNA and CDR2 is YSLEER. CDR3 nucleotides: TGCGCCAGCAGCCAAGAAGAGCTCGGGGAGCTGTTTTTT. Its translation is CASSQEELGELFF.

V gene TRBV11-2 combines with J gene TRBJ2-4; 9 nucleotides align to TRBD1. The CDR3 extends over 18 amino acids. Looked up from germline, CDR1 is SGHAT and CDR2 is FQNNGV. Trimming cost V 3 bases and J 6 bases; bases outside gene matches: 15. The CDR3 DNA follows: TGTGCCAGCAGCTTGCCCCATCCGGGACAGGGCGTGAGAAACATTCAGTACTTC. Its protein product is CASSLPHPGQGVRNIQYF.

The chain employs TRBV7-6 and TRBJ1-4; tentatively, D is TRBD1 (6 bases). With 1 base removed from V and 8 bases from J, the gap between germline ends came to 14 bases. This CDR3 is 15 amino acids long. Looked up from germline, CDR1 is SGHVS and CDR2 is FNYEAQ. CDR3 sequence (DNA): TGTGCCAGCAGCTTAGGTGCGGGCGGGGGCGAAAAACTGTTTTTT. Translation: CASSLGAGGGEKLFF. Combining the CDR3 with reference TRBV7-6 and TRBJ1-4 gives the whole variable domain GAGVSQSPRYKVTKRGQDVALRCDPISGHVSLYWYRQALGQGPEFLTYFNYEAQQDKSGLPNDRFSAERPEGSISTLTIQRTEQRDSAMYRCASSLGAGGGEKLFFGSGTQLSVL.

CDR3 nucleotides: TGTGCCAGCAGTGAGACAGAAAATAATTCACCCCTCCACTTT. This translates into CASSETENNSPLHF. The rearrangement uses TRBV2 and TRBJ1-6; TRBD1 might be the D (5 bases). V shed 3 bases and J shed 5 bases, with 8 bases lying between them. Germline CDR1 SNHLY, CDR2 FYNNEI. The CDR3 is 14 residues long.

The V call is TRBV4-2, the J call TRBJ2-7; D call uncertain. V shed 4 bases and J shed 2 bases, with 9 bases lying between them. CDR1 LGHNA and CDR2 YNFKEQ come from the germline V gene. This CDR3 spans 13 amino acids. CDR3 DNA: TGTGCCAGCAGCCTACGGGTTACCTACGAGCAGTACTTC. Amino acids: CASSLRVTYEQYF.

The chain joins TRBV5-1 to TRBJ1-2, with D possibly TRBD1 on 6 matching bases. Germline loops: CDR1 SGHRS, CDR2 YFSETQ. The CDR3 loop spans 15 amino acids. V dropped 4 bases and J dropped 8 bases, with 21 bases sitting between them. DNA of the CDR3: TGCGCCAGCAGCATCCGGGACAATCAAGTTCAGGGCTACACCTTC. Translating gives CASSIRDNQVQGYTF.

The rearrangement joins TRBV12-3 or TRBV12-4 to TRBJ1-1; no clear D gene. V was clipped by 3 bases and J by 2 bases, with 7 bases between them. The CDR3 has 13 residues. This CDR3 is CASSFKRNTEAFF. CDR3 DNA: TGTGCCAGCAGTTTCAAGAGAAACACTGAAGCTTTCTTT.

The J gene is TRBJ1-2, the V gene TRBV7-9; weak D call: TRBD1 (5 bases). V lost 8 bases and J 7 bases, leaving 20 bases between the germline ends. CDR1 is SEHNR and CDR2 is FQNEAQ in the germline V gene (reference sequence). The CDR3 sequence is 14 residues long. This CDR3 reads CASGTQGYEGGYTF. The CDR3 bases are TGTGCCAGCGGTACTCAGGGATATGAAGGTGGCTACACCTTC. Looking up the rest from reference TRBV7-9 and TRBJ1-2 gives the full variable domain: DTGVSQNPRHKITKRGQNVTFRCDPISEHNRLYWYRQTLGQGPEFLTYFQNEAQLEKSRLLSDRFSAERPKGSFSTLEIQRTEQGDSAMYLCASGTQGYEGGYTFGSGTRLTVV.

This chain joins TRBV7-3 and TRBJ2-2; maybe TRBD2 (7 bases). The CDR3 runs 16 residues. Germline V gives CDR1 SGHTA, CDR2 FQGTGA. Trimming took off 1 base at V and 3 bases at J, with 12 bases between the two ends. Here the CDR3 reads CASSLNRGADTGELFF. DNA for the CDR3: TGTGCCAGCAGCTTAAATCGGGGGGCGGACACCGGGGAGCTGTTTTTT.

V and J are TRBV3-1 (or the pseudogene TRBV3-2) and TRBJ1-2, with D possibly TRBD1 on 6 matching bases. The CDR3 covers 16 residues. The germline V gene has CDR1 LGHDT and CDR2 YNNKEL (reference sequence). V dropped 1 base and J dropped 8 bases, with 20 bases sitting between them. CDR3 nucleotides: TGTGCCAGCAGCCAAGCGAGGCAGGGGAGTAGGTGGGGCTACACCTTC. Residues: CASSQARQGSRWGYTF.

About this clone: Other DNA variants within this sample encode the same CDR3. The chain is built from TRBV9 and TRBJ1-2, with 9 bases matching TRBD1. The CDR3 loop spans 14 amino acids. Losses at the gene ends were 0 bases for V and 3 bases for J; bases not matched to a gene: 0. CDR1 and CDR2 (germline): SGDLS, YYNGEE. The DNA for the CDR3 is TGTGCCAGCAGCGTAGGGACAGGGGACTATGGCTACACCTTC. Its protein product is CASSVGTGDYGYTF.

The table lists this clone with a few counts. The rearrangement links TRBV14 to TRBJ1-2; D ambiguous. The CDR3 has 15 amino acids. Trimming removed 8 bases from V and 2 bases from J, with 18 bases in between. From germline, CDR1 is SGHDN and CDR2 FVKESK. This CDR3 reads CASAPRGLSNYGYTF. CDR3 sequence (DNA): TGTGCCAGCGCCCCTCGAGGGCTTTCCAACTATGGCTACACCTTC.

This chain connects TRBV15 to TRBJ2-7, with D maybe TRBD2 (7 bases). CDR3 length equals 18 residues. From germline, CDR1 is LNHNV and CDR2 YYDKDF (reference sequence). V lost 2 bases, J lost 2 bases, and 22 bases lay in between. CDR3 in amino acids: CATSRTKGGDEWAYEQYF. The CDR3 DNA is TGTGCCACCAGCAGAACCAAGGGGGGGGATGAGTGGGCCTACGAGCAGTACTTC.

The V call is TRBV5-1, the J call TRBJ1-2, with 7 bases aligning to TRBD1. This CDR3 is built from 15 residues. In germline, CDR1 is SGHRS, CDR2 YFSETQ. Trimming removed 6 bases from V and 0 bases from J; junction bases left unmatched: 8. DNA for the CDR3: TGCGCCAGCACCCCAGGGGGATCGTCTAACTATGGCTACACCTTC. Translated, it gives CASTPGGSSNYGYTF.

The chain links TRBV15 to TRBJ1-5; D possibly corresponds to TRBD1 (6 bases). The CDR3 totals 14 residues. V lost 0 bases and J 9 bases, leaving 12 bases between the germline ends. Germline V gene lookup returns CDR1 LNHNV and CDR2 YYDKDF (reference sequence). CDR3 DNA: TGTGCCACCAGCAGAGATGCCAGGGACATGCCCCAGCATTTT. Its translation is CATSRDARDMPQHF.